The present entry profiles one T cell receptor beta chain with its context. This record comes from a study of blood T cell repertoires in COVID-19. Background on the study: COVID-19 samples collected from the United States, Italy and Spain covered acute and convalescent phases. In each case, the material was cDNA or gDNA derived from T cells, B-cell-depleted T cells, or PBMCs.

Germline-derived CDR1 and CDR2 are MNHNS and SASEGT. The CDR3 is 15 residues long. Trimming left V 2 bases short and J 2 bases short, with 11 bases between. Repertoires were generated with immunoSEQ multiplex PCR, while TCRdb's copy carries only in-frame clones and drops some. The sample lists roughly 380,000 clones, 89% occurring once. Seattle patients were enrolled during active infection and followed longitudinally. The source material was peripheral blood. The rearrangement uses TRBV6-1 and TRBJ2-3; no definite D call. This receptor was taken from a woman aged 40 to 55 with COVID-19, enrolled during active disease. The CDR3 reads CASSESGLLTDTQYF. The DNA for the CDR3 is TGTGCCAGCAGTGAATCCGGTCTTCTCACAGATACGCAGTATTTT.